This T cell receptor (beta chain) was captured in a study of early stage breast cancer tumors. Whole-study context: Of some 17 invasive breast tumors, about a dozen were hormone receptor-positive, HER2-negative. Study results and caveats: Compared with adjacent normal breast, tumors showed 2 to 2.5-fold denser, more clonal T cells.

The trim removed 0 bases at V and 2 bases at J, leaving 4 bases unmatched. CDR1 and CDR2 from the germline V gene are SGHTA and FQGNSA. This CDR3 is 15 amino acids long. This clone came up a few times. Its antigen is still unknown. Sequencing used immunoSEQ multiplex PCR; TCRdb keeps in-frame clones, though not all of them. Of approximately 33,000 clones listed, approximately 70% are singletons. The clonotype comes from a person aged 35 to 50 with breast cancer. The chain joins TRBV7-2 to TRBJ2-7; 7 nucleotides line up with TRBD2. Sequencing was carried out using blood. CDR3: CASSLASGSTYEQYF. CDR3 DNA sequence: TGTGCCAGCAGCTTAGCTAGCGGGTCCACCTACGAGCAGTACTTC.